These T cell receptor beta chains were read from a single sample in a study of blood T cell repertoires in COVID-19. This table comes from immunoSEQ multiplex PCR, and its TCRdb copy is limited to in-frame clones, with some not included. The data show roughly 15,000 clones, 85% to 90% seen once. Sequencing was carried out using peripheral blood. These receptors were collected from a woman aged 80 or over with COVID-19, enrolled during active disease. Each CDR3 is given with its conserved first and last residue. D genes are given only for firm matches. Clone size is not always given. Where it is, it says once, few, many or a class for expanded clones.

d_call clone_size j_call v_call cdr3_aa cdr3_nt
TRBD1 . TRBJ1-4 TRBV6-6 CASSNPGQGEEKLFF TGTGCCAGCAGTAATCCGGGACAGGGGGAGGAAAAACTGTTTTTT
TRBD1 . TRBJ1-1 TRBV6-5 CASSTQGVRSEAFF TGTGCCAGCAGTACTCAGGGGGTTCGATCTGAAGCTTTCTTT
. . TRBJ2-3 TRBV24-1 CATSEPLGRAVTNTQYF TGTGCCACCAGTGAGCCCCTTGGCAGGGCCGTCACAAATACGCAGTATTTT
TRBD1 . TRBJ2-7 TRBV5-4 CASSADRVQEYF TGTGCCAGCAGCGCCGACAGGGTCCAAGAGTACTTC
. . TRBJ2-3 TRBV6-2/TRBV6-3 CASSTQADTQYF TGTGCCAGCAGTACTCAGGCAGATACGCAGTATTTT
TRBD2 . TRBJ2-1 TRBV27 CASSLSGGGSGLSKQFF TGTGCCAGCAGTTTATCCGGGGGGGGTAGCGGGCTGTCAAAGCAGTTCTTC
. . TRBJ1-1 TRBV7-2 CASSTGIRGNTEAFF TGTGCCAGCAGCACAGGGATCCGGGGGAACACTGAAGCTTTCTTT
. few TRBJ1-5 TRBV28 CASSFRVEPQHF TGTGCCAGCAGTTTCCGCGTTGAGCCCCAGCATTTT
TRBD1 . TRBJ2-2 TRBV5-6 CASRYDRAGELFF TGTGCCAGCAGATATGACAGGGCCGGGGAGCTGTTTTTT
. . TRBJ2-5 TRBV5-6 CASSLVGGSETQYF TGTGCCAGCAGCTTGGTGGGGGGTTCAGAGACCCAGTACTTC
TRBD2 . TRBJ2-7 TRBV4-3 CASSQDAGGPYEQYF TGCGCCAGCAGCCAAGATGCGGGGGGCCCCTACGAGCAGTACTTC
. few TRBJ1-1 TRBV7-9 CASSLAVGGNTEAFF TGTGCCAGCAGCTTAGCGGTGGGGGGGAACACTGAAGCTTTCTTT
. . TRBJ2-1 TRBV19 CASSITGTRYNEQFF TGTGCCAGTAGTATCACAGGGACCAGATACAATGAGCAGTTCTTC
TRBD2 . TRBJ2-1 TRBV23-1 CAAVNSSGERGAYNEQFF TGCGCAGCAGTCAATTCCTCCGGGGAGCGGGGGGCCTACAATGAGCAGTTCTTC
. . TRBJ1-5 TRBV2 CASRRQINQPQHF TGTGCCAGCAGGCGACAGATCAATCAGCCCCAGCATTTT
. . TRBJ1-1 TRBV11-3 CASSSARQEAFF TGTGCCAGCAGCTCGGCGAGGCAAGAAGCTTTCTTT
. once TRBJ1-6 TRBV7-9 CASSNRGNWLNNSPLHF TGTGCCAGCAGCAACCGGGGGAATTGGTTAAATAATTCACCCCTCCACTTT
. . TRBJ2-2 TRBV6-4 CASKGSANTGELFF TGTGCCAGCAAAGGTAGCGCGAACACCGGGGAGCTGTTTTTT
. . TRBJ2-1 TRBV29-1 CSVENGNSYNEQFF TGCAGCGTTGAGAACGGTAACTCCTACAATGAGCAGTTCTTC
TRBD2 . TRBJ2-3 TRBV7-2 CASSQGLAYTDTQYF TGTGCCAGCAGTCAAGGACTAGCTTACACAGATACGCAGTATTTT
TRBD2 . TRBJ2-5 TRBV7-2 CASSFQRGAGETQYF TGTGCCAGCAGCTTCCAGCGGGGGGCAGGAGAGACCCAGTACTTC
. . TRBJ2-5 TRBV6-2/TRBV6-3 CASSSGGVETQYF TGTGCCAGCAGTTCGGGGGGCGTAGAGACCCAGTACTTC
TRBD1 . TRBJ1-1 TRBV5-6 CASSLRDRVPEAFF TGTGCCAGCAGCTTGAGGGACAGAGTCCCTGAAGCTTTCTTT
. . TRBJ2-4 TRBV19 CASRYRHRSAKNIQYF TGTGCCAGCAGGTACAGGCACAGATCAGCCAAAAACATTCAGTACTTC
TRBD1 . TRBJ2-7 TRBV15 CATSRRQGSYEQYF TGTGCCACCAGCAGGCGACAGGGCTCCTACGAGCAGTACTTC
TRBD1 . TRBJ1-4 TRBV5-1 CASSLGGATEKLFF TGCGCCAGCAGCTTAGGGGGCGCAACTGAAAAACTGTTTTTT
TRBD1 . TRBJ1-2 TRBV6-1 CASSPTGTNYGYTF TGTGCCAGCAGTCCGACAGGGACTAACTATGGCTACACCTTC
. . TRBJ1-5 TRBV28 CASSSYSNQPQHF TGTGCCAGCAGTTCGTATAGCAATCAGCCCCAGCATTTT